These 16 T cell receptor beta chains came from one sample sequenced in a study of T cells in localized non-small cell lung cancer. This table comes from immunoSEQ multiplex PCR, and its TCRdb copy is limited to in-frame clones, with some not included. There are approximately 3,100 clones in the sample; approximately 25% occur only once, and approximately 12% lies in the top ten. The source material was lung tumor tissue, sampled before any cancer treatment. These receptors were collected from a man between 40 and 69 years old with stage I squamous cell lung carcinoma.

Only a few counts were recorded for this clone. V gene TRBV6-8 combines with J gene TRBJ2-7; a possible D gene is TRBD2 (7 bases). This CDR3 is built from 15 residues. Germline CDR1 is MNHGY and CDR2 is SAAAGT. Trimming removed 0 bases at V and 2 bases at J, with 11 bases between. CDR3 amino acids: CASSYSGGVAYEQYF. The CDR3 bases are TGTGCCAGCAGTTACTCAGGGGGGGTGGCCTACGAGCAGTACTTC.

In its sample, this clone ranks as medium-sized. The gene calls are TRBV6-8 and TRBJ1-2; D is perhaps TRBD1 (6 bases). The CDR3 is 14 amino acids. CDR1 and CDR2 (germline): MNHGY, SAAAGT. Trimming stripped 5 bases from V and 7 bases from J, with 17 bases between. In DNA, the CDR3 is TGTGCCAGCAGTCGCGCCAGGGGTTCTGGTGGCTACACCTTC. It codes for CASSRARGSGGYTF.

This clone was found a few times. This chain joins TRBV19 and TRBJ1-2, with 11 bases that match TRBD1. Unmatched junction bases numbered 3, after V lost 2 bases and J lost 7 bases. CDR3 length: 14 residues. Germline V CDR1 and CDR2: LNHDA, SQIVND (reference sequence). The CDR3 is CASSILGQGAGYTF. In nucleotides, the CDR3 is TGTGCCAGTAGTATATTAGGACAGGGGGCTGGCTACACCTTC.

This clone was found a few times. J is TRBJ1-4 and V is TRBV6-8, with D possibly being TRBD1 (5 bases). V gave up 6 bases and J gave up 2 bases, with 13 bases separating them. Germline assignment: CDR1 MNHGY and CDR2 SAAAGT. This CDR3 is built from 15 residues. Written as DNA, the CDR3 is TGTGCCAGCAGCCGTCGACAGACTACTAATGAAAAACTGTTTTTT. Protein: CASSRRQTTNEKLFF.

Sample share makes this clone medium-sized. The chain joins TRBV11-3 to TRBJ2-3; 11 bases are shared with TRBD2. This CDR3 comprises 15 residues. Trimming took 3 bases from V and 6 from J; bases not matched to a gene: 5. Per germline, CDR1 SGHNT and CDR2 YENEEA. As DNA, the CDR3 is TGTGCCAGCAGCTTGGGACTAGCGGTCGGCGATACGCAGTATTTT. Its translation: CASSLGLAVGDTQYF.

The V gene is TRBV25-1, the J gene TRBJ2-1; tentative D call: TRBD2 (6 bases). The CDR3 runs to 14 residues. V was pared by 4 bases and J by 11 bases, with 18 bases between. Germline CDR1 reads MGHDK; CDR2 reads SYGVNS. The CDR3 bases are TGTGCCAGCAGTGTCAACGCCCGAGGAGGGAAGCAGTTCTTC. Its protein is CASSVNARGGKQFF.

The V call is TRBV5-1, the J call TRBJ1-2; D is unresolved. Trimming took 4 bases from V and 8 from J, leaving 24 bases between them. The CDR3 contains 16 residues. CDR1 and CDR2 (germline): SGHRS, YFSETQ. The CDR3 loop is CASSQDHGGSTGGYTF. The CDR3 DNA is TGCGCCAGCAGCCAAGATCACGGAGGGAGCACTGGGGGCTACACCTTC.

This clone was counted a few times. The CDR3 loop is CASSPPASGGNEQFF. In DNA, the CDR3 is TGTGCCAGCTCACCACCGGCTAGCGGGGGTAATGAGCAGTTCTTC. The chain is built from TRBV18 and TRBJ2-1, with TRBD2 matching 10 bases. The V segment lost 0 bases and the J segment 7 bases; nucleotides outside the gene matches: 3. The CDR3 is made up of 15 amino acids. Germline CDR1 is KGHSH and CDR2 is LQKENI.

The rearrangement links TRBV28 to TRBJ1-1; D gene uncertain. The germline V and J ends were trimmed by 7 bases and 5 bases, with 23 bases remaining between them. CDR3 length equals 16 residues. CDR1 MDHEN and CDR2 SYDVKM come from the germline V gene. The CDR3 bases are TGTGCCAGCAAAGTCATCCGATCTCGGTCACGGACTGAAGCTTTCTTT. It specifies CASKVIRSRSRTEAFF.

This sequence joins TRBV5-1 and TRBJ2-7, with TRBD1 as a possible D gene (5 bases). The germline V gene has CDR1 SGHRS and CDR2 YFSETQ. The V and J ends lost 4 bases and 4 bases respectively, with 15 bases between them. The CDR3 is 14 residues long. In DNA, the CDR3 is TGCGCCAGCAGCCCAACCCACGACAGTTACGAGCAGTACTTC. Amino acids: CASSPTHDSYEQYF.

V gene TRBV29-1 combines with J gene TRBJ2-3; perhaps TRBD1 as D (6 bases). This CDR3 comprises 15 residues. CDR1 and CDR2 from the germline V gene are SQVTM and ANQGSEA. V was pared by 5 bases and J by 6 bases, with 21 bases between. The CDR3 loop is CSVIGEQGLWDTQYF. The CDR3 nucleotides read TGCAGCGTTATTGGGGAACAGGGCTTGTGGGATACGCAGTATTTT.

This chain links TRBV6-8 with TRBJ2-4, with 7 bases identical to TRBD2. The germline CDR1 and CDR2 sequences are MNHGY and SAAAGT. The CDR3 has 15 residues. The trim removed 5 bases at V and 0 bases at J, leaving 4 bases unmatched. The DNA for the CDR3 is TGTGCCAGCAGTGCTGGCGGGGGAGCCAAAAACATTCAGTACTTC. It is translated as CASSAGGGAKNIQYF.

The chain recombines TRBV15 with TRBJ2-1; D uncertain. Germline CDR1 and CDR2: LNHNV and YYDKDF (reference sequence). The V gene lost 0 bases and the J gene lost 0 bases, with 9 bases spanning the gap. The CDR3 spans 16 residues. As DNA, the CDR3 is TGTGCCACCAGCAGAGATCCGGGTAGCTCCTACAATGAGCAGTTCTTC. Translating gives CATSRDPGSSYNEQFF.

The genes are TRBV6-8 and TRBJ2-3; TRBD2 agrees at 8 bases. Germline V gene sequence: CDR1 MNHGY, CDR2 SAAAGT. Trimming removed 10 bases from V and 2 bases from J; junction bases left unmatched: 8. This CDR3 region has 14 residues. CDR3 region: CAIGRGVHTDTQYF. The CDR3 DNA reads TGTGCCATCGGGCGGGGGGTCCACACAGATACGCAGTATTTT.

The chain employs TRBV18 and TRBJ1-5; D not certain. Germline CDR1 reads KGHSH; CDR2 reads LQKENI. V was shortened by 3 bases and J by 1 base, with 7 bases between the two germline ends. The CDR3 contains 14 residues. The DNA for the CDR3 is TGTGCCAGCTCACCCCCCGCGAGCAATCAGCCCCAGCATTTT. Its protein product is CASSPPASNQPQHF.

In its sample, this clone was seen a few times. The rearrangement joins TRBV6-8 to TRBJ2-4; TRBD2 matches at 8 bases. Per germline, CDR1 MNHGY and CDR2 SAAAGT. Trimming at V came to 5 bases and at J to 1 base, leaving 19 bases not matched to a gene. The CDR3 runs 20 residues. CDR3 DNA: TGTGCCAGCAGTGTTACGGGGGGGCCTAATGGATTTTGGGCCAAAAACATTCAGTACTTC. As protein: CASSVTGGPNGFWAKNIQYF.